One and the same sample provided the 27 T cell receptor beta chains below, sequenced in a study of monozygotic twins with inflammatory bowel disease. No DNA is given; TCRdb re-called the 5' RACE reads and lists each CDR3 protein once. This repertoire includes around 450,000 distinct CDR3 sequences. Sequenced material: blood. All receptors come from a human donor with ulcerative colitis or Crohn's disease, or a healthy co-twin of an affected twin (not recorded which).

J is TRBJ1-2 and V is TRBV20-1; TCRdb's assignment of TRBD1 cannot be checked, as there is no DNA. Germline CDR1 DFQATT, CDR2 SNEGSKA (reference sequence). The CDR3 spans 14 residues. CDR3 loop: CSARRQGVVHGYTF.

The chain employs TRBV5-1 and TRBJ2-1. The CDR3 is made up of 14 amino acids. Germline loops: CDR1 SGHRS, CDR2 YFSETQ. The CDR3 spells CASSLDGRWDEQFF.

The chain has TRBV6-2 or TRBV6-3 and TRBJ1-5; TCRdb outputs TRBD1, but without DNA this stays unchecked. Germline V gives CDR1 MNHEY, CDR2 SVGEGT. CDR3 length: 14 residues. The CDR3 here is CASSPQTGTQPQHF.

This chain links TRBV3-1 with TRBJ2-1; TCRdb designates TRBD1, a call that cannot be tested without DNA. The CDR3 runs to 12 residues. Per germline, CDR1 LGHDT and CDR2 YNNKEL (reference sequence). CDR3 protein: CASSQGRAGQFF.

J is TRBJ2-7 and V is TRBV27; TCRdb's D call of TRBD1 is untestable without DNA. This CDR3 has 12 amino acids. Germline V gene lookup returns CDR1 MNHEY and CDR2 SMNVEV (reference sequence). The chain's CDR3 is CASGDRAFEQYF.

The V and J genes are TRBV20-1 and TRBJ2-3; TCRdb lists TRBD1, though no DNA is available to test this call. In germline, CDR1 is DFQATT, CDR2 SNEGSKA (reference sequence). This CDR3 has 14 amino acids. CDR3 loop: CSAKGQGVVDTQYF.

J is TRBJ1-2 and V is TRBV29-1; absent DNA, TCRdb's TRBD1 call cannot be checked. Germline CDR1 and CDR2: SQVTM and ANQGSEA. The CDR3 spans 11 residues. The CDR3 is CSVQGSDGYTF.

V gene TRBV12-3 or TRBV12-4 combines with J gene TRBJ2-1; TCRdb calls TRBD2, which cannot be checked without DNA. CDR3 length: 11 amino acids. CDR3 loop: CASSLGRWEFF.

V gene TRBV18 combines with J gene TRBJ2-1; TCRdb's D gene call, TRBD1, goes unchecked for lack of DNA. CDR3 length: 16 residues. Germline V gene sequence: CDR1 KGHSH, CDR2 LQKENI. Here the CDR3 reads CASSPLGQGLRDEQFF.

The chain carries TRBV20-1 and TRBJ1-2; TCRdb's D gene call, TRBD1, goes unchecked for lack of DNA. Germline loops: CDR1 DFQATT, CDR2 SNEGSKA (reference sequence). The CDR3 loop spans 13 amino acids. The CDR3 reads CSARTESVYGYTF.

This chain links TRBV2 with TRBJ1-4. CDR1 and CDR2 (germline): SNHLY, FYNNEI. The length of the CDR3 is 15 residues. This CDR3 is CASISGGASNEKLFF.

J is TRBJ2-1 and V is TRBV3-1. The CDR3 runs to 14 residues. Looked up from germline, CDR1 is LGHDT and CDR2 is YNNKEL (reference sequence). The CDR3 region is CASSQDLFVNEQFF.

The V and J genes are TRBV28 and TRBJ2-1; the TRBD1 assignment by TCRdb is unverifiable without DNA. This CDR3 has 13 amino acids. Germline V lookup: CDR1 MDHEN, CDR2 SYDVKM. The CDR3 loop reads CASSGTGGKGQFF.

The CDR3 protein is CASSLGMPKNIQYF. This chain joins TRBV5-6 and TRBJ2-4. The V gene's germline CDR1 is SGHDT and CDR2 YYEEEE. The CDR3 contains 14 residues.

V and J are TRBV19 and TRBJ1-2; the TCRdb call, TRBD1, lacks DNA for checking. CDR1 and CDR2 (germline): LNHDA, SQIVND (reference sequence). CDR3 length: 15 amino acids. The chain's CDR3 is CASRTQVAMDYGYTF.

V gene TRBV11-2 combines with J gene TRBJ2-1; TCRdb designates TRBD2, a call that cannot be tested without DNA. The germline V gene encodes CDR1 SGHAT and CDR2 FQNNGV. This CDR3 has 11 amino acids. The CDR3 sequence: CASSPGTRGFF.

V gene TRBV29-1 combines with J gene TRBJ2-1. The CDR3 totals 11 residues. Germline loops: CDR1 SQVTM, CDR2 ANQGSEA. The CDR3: CSVEKGNEQFF.

CDR3 in amino acids: CASSQLANEQYF. V is TRBV3-1 and J is TRBJ2-7; TCRdb calls TRBD2, which cannot be checked without DNA. CDR1 and CDR2 (germline): LGHDT, YNNKEL (reference sequence). This CDR3 has 12 amino acids.

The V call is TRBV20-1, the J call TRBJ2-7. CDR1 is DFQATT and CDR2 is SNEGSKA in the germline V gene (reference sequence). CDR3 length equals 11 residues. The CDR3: CSAIDQDEQYF.

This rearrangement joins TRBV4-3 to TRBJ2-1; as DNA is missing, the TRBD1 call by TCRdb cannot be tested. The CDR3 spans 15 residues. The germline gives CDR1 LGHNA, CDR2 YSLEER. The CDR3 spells CASSQDPGVHNEQFF.

The CDR3 is CAISGGTSGGGNEQFF. This chain joins TRBV10-3 and TRBJ2-1; the TCRdb call, TRBD2, lacks DNA for checking. The germline gives CDR1 ENHRY, CDR2 SYGVKD. The CDR3 runs 16 residues.

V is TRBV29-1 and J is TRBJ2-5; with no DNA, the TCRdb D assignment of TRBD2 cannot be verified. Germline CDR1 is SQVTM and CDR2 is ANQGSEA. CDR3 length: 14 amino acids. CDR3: CSVEWREGPETQYF. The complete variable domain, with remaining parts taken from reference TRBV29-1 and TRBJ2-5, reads SAVISQKPSRDICQRGTSLTIQCQVDSQVTMMFWYRQQPGQSLTLIATANQGSEATYESGFVIDKFPISRPNLTFSTLTVSNMSPEDSSIYLCSVEWREGPETQYFGPGTRLLVL.

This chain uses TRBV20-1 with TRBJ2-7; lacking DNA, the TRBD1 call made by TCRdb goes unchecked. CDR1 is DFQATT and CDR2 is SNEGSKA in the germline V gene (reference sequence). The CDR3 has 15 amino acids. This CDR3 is CSARDPGTGPYEQYF.

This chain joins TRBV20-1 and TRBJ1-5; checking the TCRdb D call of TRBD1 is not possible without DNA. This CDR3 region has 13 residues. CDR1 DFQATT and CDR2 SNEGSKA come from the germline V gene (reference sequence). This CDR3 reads CSARDVRNQPQHF.

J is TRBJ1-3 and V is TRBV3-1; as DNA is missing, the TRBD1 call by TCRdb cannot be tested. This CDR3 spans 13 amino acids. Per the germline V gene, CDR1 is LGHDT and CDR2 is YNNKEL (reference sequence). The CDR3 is CASSLGGSYTIYF.

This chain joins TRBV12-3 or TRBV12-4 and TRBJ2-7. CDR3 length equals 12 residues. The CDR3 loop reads CASSLKGNEQYF.

CDR3 sequence reads: CASRAAGLAGDTQYF. V gene TRBV7-9 combines with J gene TRBJ2-3. The CDR3 extends over 15 amino acids. Germline loops: CDR1 SEHNR, CDR2 FQNEAQ (reference sequence).